The following is a T cell receptor beta chain sequence with its context. Its target is unknown. The source of the sample is a study of T cells after yellow fever vaccination. For the study at large: Preparation of the low-cell-number fractions used SMART-Seq v4 Ultra Low Input. Study-wide findings and caveats: Boosting was followed by the reappearance of most primary-vaccination clones (around 95% CD4, around 91% CD8). The secondary response peaked faster, at day 5 versus 15, but was weaker.

It was through 5'RACE template switching that TCR cDNA was made, with a universal primer site and UMIs added. TCRdb passed the 5' RACE reads through MiXCR, listing each CDR3 protein once. The table includes 400,000 or so distinct CDR3 sequences, around 20% detected once. This CDR3 has 15 amino acids. V usage is TRBV21-1 and J usage is TRBJ2-3; the table's D call TRBD2 went unverified against the DNA. TRBV21-1 is a listed pseudogene. The receptor's source is a man younger than 35 who received the YFV17D yellow fever vaccine. Source: PBMCs, taken before the yellow fever booster vaccination. The CDR3 is CASSKGGRDADTQYF. The CDR3 DNA follows: TGTGCCAGCAGCAAAGGAGGGCGGGATGCAGATACGCAGTATTTT.